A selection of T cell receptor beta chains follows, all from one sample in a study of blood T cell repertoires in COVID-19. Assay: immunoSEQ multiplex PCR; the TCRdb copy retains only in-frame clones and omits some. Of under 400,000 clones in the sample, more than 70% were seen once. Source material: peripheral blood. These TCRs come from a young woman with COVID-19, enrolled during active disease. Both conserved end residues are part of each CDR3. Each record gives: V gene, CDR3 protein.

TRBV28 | CASSLNPGQTQYF
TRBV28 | CASSSSLNEQFF
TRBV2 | CASSELQLLNQPQHF
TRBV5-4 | CASARTNEETQYF
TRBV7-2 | CASRVEGRGEQFF
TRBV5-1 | CASSNRGSSLAKGYTEAFF
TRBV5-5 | CASSAGTGFLEQYF
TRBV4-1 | CASSQPRDRGQTQYF
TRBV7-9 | CASSFEGGQPQHF
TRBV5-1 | CASSFGQNQPQHF
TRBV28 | CASSRELSEKLFF
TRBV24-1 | CATRARDRGGNEQFF
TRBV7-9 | CAGGYSYNEQFF
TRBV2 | CASSGDKNTEAFF
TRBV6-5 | CASSYRDSGNTIYF
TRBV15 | CATSRDLGQGHEKLFF
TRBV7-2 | CASSLQDQETQYF
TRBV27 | CASSPISDTEAFF
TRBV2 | CASSPGQGAYSGELFF
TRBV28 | CASSLPLQGQGYGYTF
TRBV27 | CASSPPQTGKRVVTDTQYF
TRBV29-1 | CSVTKMTGVGGNTIYF
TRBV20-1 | CSASQGAGYTF
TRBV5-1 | CASRDQRGGRAQETQYF
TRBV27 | CAAKGGRGITDTQYF
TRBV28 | CASNYRGRGLDQPQHF
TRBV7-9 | CASTSSESFYNEQFF
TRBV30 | CAWNRDTDTQYF
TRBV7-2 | CASSALTGGELFF
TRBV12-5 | CASGVTGSYTEAFF
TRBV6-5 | CASSWGDSYNSPLHF
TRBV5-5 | CASSLTGGGGEKLFF
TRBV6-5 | CASSRRQATKPQHF
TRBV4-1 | CASSQRGGDEQFF
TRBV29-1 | CSVVRDTEAFF
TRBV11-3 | CASSWATVGNTIYF
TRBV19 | CASSTRTVSARGKEIYGYTF
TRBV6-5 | CASSYRQALFF
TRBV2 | CASSEWVEQSNTGELFF
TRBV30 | CAWSWGGVEKLFF
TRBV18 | CASSPARGRDTEAFF
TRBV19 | CASGTGPNSGNTIYF
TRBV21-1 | CASSTIDRDPRCSGNTIYF
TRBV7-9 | CASRPDSATNEKLFF
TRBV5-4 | CASSPRGGLRAGELFF
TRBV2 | CASRRERYQGNQPQHF
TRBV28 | CASTLGSRYNEQFF
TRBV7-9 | CASSLPGGLNTGELFF
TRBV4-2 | CASSPDRVLSPLHF
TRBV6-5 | CASSYSSGGTNYEQYF
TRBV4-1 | CASSQGQLTNQPQHF
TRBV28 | CASTTPPGRETQYF
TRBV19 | CASIGGQAAFF
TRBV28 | CASSYSGGTQETQYF
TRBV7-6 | CASSPGRGSRAEAFF
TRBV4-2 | CASSQEIRVNYGYTF
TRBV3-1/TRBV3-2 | CASSQDWDSPYTF
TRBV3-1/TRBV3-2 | CASSQVPGATNQPQHF
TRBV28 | CASSSLRVYPRYGYTF